The present TCR beta chain was sequenced within a study of T cells after yellow fever vaccination. Study-wide results and caveats: Bulk-population clonotypes that are abundant could appear as contaminants in FACS-sorted repertoires.

This clonotype appeared many times. Its antigen is unknown. After removal of 4 bases from V and 0 bases from J, the junction contained 3 bases not matched to a gene. The CDR3 spans 15 residues. Germline loops: CDR1 SGHRS, CDR2 YFSETQ. Using its own MiXCR run on the 5' RACE reads, TCRdb lists one record per CDR3 protein. This sample has some 320,000 distinct CDR3 sequences, with around 10% found just once. The sample was CD4+ T cells sorted from PBMCs, taken 45 days after the yellow fever booster vaccination. This TCR derives from a man between 18 and 35 years old who received the YFV17D yellow fever vaccine. The chain has TRBV5-1 and TRBJ1-4, with 7 bases matching TRBD1. Here the CDR3 DNA reads TGCGCCAGCAGCCCGGGGACAGCAACTAATGAAAAACTGTTTTTT. Translated, it gives CASSPGTATNEKLFF.